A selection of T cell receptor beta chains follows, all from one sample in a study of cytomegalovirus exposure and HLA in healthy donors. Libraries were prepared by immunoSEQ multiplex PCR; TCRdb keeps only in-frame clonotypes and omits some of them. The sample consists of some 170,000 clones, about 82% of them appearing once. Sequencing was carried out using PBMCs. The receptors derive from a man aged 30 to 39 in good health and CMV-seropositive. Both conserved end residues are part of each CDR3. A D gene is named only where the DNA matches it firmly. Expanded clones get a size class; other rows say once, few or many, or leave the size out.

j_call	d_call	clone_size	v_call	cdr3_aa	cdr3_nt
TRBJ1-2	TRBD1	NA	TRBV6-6	CASSGGQLNYGYTF	TGTGCCAGCAGTGGGGGACAGTTGAACTATGGCTACACCTTC
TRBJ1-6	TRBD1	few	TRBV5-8	CASSGWTGANSPLHF	TGTGCCAGCAGCGGCTGGACAGGAGCTAATTCACCCCTCCACTTT
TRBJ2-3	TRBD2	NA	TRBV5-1	CASSLGPGRGDADTQYF	TGCGCCAGCAGCTTGGGTCCGGGGCGGGGGGATGCAGATACGCAGTATTTT
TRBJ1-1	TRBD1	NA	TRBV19	CASRINRGNTEAFF	TGTGCCAGTAGAATAAACAGGGGGAACACTGAAGCTTTCTTT
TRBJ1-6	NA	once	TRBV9	CASSAGTKATGTYNSPLHF	TGTGCCAGCAGCGCCGGGACAAAAGCAACCGGGACGTATAATTCACCCCTCCACTTT
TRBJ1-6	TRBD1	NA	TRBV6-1	CASSDWGQYNSPLHF	TGTGCCAGCAGTGATTGGGGACAGTATAATTCACCCCTCCACTTT
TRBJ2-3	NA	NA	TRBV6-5	CASGKYGVTTDTQYF	TGTGCCAGCGGGAAGTACGGGGTTACCACAGATACGCAGTATTTT
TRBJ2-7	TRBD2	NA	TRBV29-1	CSGLRPGGRGSEQYF	TGCAGCGGCCTAAGACCGGGGGGTCGAGGGAGCGAGCAGTACTTC
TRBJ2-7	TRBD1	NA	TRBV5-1	CASSLETGGLEQYF	TGCGCCAGCAGCTTGGAGACAGGGGGCCTCGAGCAGTACTTC
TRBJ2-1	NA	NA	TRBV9	CASSGRGGPYNEQFF	TGTGCCAGCAGCGGGAGGGGGGGCCCCTACAATGAGCAGTTCTTC
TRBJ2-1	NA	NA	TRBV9	CASSLWGGVSSYNEQFF	TGTGCCAGCAGCCTTTGGGGCGGGGTTTCCTCCTACAATGAGCAGTTCTTC
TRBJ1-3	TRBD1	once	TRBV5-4	CASSFETGVDTIYF	TGTGCCAGCAGCTTCGAGACAGGGGTGGACACCATATATTTT
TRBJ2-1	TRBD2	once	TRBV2	CASSGVTGTSEFF	TGTGCCAGCAGTGGAGTAACCGGGACTAGCGAGTTCTTC
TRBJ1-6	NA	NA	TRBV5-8	CASSLGGANNSPLHF	TGTGCCAGCAGCCTGGGTGGGGCCAATAATTCACCCCTCCACTTT
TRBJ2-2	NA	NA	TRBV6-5	CASSFGQNTGELFF	TGTGCCAGCAGTTTCGGACAGAACACCGGGGAGCTGTTTTTT
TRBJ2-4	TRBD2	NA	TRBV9	CASSVGGGAGRRAKNIQYF	TGTGCCAGCAGCGTAGGCGGGGGGGCCGGGCGTCGAGCCAAAAACATTCAGTACTTC
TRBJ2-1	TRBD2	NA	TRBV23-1	CASSHWDYRDNEQFF	TGCGCCAGCAGTCATTGGGACTACCGCGACAATGAGCAGTTCTTC